This T cell receptor beta chain was identified in a study of immune evolution from preneoplasia to lung adenocarcinoma. Nucleic acids came from premalignant or tumor cells enriched by macro-dissection. The trim removed 3 bases at V and 5 bases at J, leaving 15 bases unmatched. Per the germline V gene, CDR1 is GTSNPN and CDR2 is SVGIG (reference sequence). This CDR3 is 16 amino acids long. This clone was counted a few times. The method was immunoSEQ multiplex PCR; TCRdb's version includes in-frame clones alone and lacks a portion of them. The repertoire includes more than 13,000 clones, roughly 80% of them detected once, and roughly 4.9% sits in the top ten.

The sample comprised FFPE minimally invasive lung adenocarcinoma tissue. The TCR comes from a person aged 65-85 years with lung adenocarcinoma. The chain uses TRBV30 and TRBJ2-7, with 8 bases aligning to TRBD2. The CDR3 protein is CAWRTTTPGLGHEQYF. DNA of the CDR3: TGTGCCTGGAGGACGACAACACCGGGACTAGGGCACGAGCAGTACTTC.